This T cell receptor (beta chain) appears in the sequencing data of a study of response to subunit inactivated influenza vaccine. Study-level points and caveats: Few new T cells, the authors suggested, are recruited by each seasonal influenza vaccination.

This clonotype was detected a few times. Its antigen is as yet unknown. MiXCR was run by TCRdb on the RT-PCR reads, yielding one entry per CDR3 protein. The data contain 650,000 to 800,000 distinct CDR3 sequences, approximately 15% of them seen just once; the ten biggest clones take up 6% to 8%. This sequence was found in a man in his fifties or sixties who received an inactivated influenza vaccine. The source material was PBMCs from blood, sampled 14 to 15 days before vaccination.

The CDR3 here is CASSPGGSSYYNEQFF. CDR3 nucleotide sequence: TGTGCCAGCAGCCCAGGGGGTTCTTCCTACTACAATGAGCAGTTCTTC. The chain has TRBV7-9 and TRBJ2-1, with 7 positions matching TRBD1. Germline lookup yields CDR1 SEHNR and CDR2 FQNEAQ (reference sequence). The CDR3 runs to 16 residues. The trim removed 5 bases at V and 3 bases at J, leaving 10 bases unmatched.